The clone carrying this T cell receptor beta chain has just a few counts. The antigen remains unidentified. This sample is drawn from a study of blood T cells in healthy people across ages. Whole-study findings and limits: Researchers judged that diversity estimates from one million T cells fell short of true values.

The CDR3 length is 12 residues. The germline V and J ends were trimmed by 3 bases and 8 bases, with 8 bases remaining between them. Using a J-beta primer mix together with a sample-barcoded 5' primer, a second PCR was run for about 6 to 12 cycles. TCRdb re-analysed the 5' RACE reads in MiXCR, keeping a single row per CDR3 protein. The sample yields approximately 800,000 distinct CDR3 sequences, roughly 25% seen once. The sample was also reused in another study, on T cells of mothers and their children. That paper states: The cDNA synthesis received all extracted RNA, at around 1.6 ug per 15 ul. Per child, around 3 million TCR beta CDR3 reads were obtained, against over 10 million per mother.

The sequenced sample was blood. The TCR comes from a boy younger than 18 in good health. The chain recombines TRBV12-3 or TRBV12-4 with TRBJ2-1; D gene ambiguous. CDR3 protein: CASSFSVDEQFF. CDR3 nucleotides: TGTGCCAGCAGTTTTTCAGTGGATGAGCAGTTCTTC.